This paragraph covers one T cell receptor (beta chain) sequence. The sample comes from a study of OX40 agonist ivuxolimab in advanced cancers. Sequencing was performed with immunoSEQ multiplex PCR; in TCRdb, only in-frame clones are kept and a portion is missing. There are roughly 56,000 clones in the sample; over 75% occur only once, and more than 1.1% lies in the top ten. The material was CD4+ or CD8+ T cells sorted from blood, obtained in a trial of the OX40 agonist ivuxolimab. The receptor was isolated from an adult with an advanced solid tumor such as melanoma, head and neck, liver or kidney cancer.

The CDR3 here is CASSYRLQGKETQYF. The CDR3 DNA reads as TGTGCCAGCAGTTACAGGCTCCAGGGGAAAGAGACCCAGTACTTC. The chain carries TRBV6-5 and TRBJ2-5; the D gene is possibly TRBD1 (6 bases). Trimming removed 2 bases from V and 3 bases from J, with 13 bases in between. Per germline, CDR1 MNHEY and CDR2 SVGAGI. There are 15 residues in the CDR3.